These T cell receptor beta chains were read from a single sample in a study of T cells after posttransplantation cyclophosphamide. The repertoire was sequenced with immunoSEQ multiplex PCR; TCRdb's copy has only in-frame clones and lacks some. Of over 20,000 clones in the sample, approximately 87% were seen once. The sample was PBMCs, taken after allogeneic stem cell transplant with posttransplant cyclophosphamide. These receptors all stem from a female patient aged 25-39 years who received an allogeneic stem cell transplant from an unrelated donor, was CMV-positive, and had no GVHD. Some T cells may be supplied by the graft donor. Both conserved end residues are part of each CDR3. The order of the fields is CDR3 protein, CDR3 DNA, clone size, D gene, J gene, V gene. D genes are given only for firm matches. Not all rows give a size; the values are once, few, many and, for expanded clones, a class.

CASSPPGQLTGELFF | TGTGCCAGCAGTCCTCCGGGACAACTCACCGGGGAGCTGTTTTTT | . | . | TRBJ2-2 | TRBV28
CASSPTSGGYEQYF | TGCGCCAGCAGCCCGACTAGCGGGGGGTACGAGCAGTACTTC | . | TRBD2 | TRBJ2-7 | TRBV5-1
CASSRPGDRGPPLHF | TGCGCCAGCAGCCGACCTGGGGACAGGGGGCCACCCCTCCACTTT | . | TRBD1 | TRBJ1-6 | TRBV4-1
CASLLRLATGELFF | TGTGCCAGCCTCTTAAGACTAGCAACCGGGGAGCTGTTTTTT | . | TRBD2 | TRBJ2-2 | TRBV2
CASSVLGRPSYNEQFF | TGTGCCAGCAGCGTACTAGGCAGACCCTCCTACAATGAGCAGTTCTTC | . | . | TRBJ2-1 | TRBV9
CASSQGETGLNTEAFF | TGCGCCAGCAGCCAAGGGGAAACAGGGCTGAACACTGAAGCTTTCTTT | . | . | TRBJ1-1 | TRBV4-1
CASNRDTSYEQYF | TGTGCCAGCAACCGGGACACCTCCTACGAGCAGTACTTC | . | . | TRBJ2-7 | TRBV11-2
CAWSVGQGVTYEQYF | TGTGCCTGGAGTGTAGGGCAGGGGGTCACCTACGAGCAGTACTTC | . | TRBD1 | TRBJ2-7 | TRBV30
CASSSTGDPNYGYTF | TGCGCCAGCAGCTCGACAGGGGACCCTAACTATGGCTACACCTTC | . | TRBD1 | TRBJ1-2 | TRBV5-1
CASSRPLARGYEQYF | TGTGCCAGCAGCCGACCGCTAGCGAGGGGCTACGAGCAGTACTTC | once | . | TRBJ2-7 | TRBV7-9
CAISGGQALSYNEQFF | TGTGCCATCAGCGGGGGACAGGCCCTCTCCTACAATGAGCAGTTCTTC | . | TRBD1 | TRBJ2-1 | TRBV10-3
CASSQDQGYQPQHF | TGCGCCAGCAGCCAAGACCAGGGTTATCAGCCCCAGCATTTT | . | . | TRBJ1-5 | TRBV4-1
CASSLGEETQYF | TGTGCCAGCAGCTTGGGAGAAGAGACCCAGTACTTC | . | . | TRBJ2-5 | TRBV11-2
CASSVQGGGLAGRTDTQYF | TGTGCCAGCAGTGTACAGGGGGGAGGGCTAGCGGGGCGCACAGATACGCAGTATTTT | . | . | TRBJ2-3 | TRBV27
CASAPGQVNSPLHF | TGTGCTAGTGCTCCGGGACAGGTTAATTCACCCCTCCACTTT | . | TRBD1 | TRBJ1-6 | TRBV12-5
CASNLQGTYGYTF | TGTGCCAGCAATCTACAGGGTACCTATGGCTACACCTTC | . | . | TRBJ1-2 | TRBV28
CASGTGGVYEQYF | TGTGCCAGCGGGACAGGGGGCGTCTACGAGCAGTACTTC | . | TRBD1 | TRBJ2-7 | TRBV6-5
CASSEEGQTSTDTQYF | TGTGCCAGCAGTGAGGAAGGTCAGACTAGCACAGATACGCAGTATTTT | . | . | TRBJ2-3 | TRBV2
CASSQDRGGHTEAFF | TGTGCCAGCAGCCAAGATCGGGGAGGACACACTGAAGCTTTCTTT | once | . | TRBJ1-1 | TRBV4-2
CASSEGGSRETQYF | TGTGCCAGCAGTGAAGGAGGCAGCCGAGAGACCCAGTACTTC | . | . | TRBJ2-5 | TRBV6-1
CASSIGDRGQQETQYF | TGTGCCAGCAGCATAGGGGACAGGGGGCAACAAGAGACCCAGTACTTC | . | TRBD1 | TRBJ2-5 | TRBV7-9
CASAARGIYEQYF | TGCGCCAGCGCGGCCAGGGGGATATACGAGCAGTACTTC | . | TRBD1 | TRBJ2-7 | TRBV5-1
CASSFFALESNYGYTF | TGTGCCAGCAGCTTTTTCGCACTAGAAAGTAACTATGGCTACACCTTC | . | . | TRBJ1-2 | TRBV7-9
CASGIRQGPYEQYF | TGTGCCAGTGGTATCCGACAGGGCCCCTACGAGCAGTACTTC | . | TRBD1 | TRBJ2-7 | TRBV19
CASSARDSVSNQPQHF | TGTGCCAGCAGCGCCCGGGACAGCGTTAGCAATCAGCCCCAGCATTTT | . | . | TRBJ1-5 | TRBV21-1
CASSLGRWGRGHWENIQYF | TGCGCCAGCAGTCTTGGCCGTTGGGGCAGGGGGCATTGGGAGAACATTCAGTACTTC | . | TRBD1 | TRBJ2-4 | TRBV23-1
CASSWGLAGGNEQFF | TGTGCCAGCAGCTGGGGACTAGCGGGGGGCAATGAGCAGTTCTTC | . | TRBD2 | TRBJ2-1 | TRBV5-4
CSVDSRMRRTALNNEQFF | TGCAGCGTTGATTCCCGCATGAGGAGGACAGCACTAAACAATGAGCAGTTCTTC | . | . | TRBJ2-1 | TRBV29-1
CASRSGTGYDQETQYF | TGTGCCAGCAGGTCCGGGACAGGGTATGACCAAGAGACCCAGTACTTC | . | TRBD1 | TRBJ2-5 | TRBV5-4
CASSRTSGGVPGELFF | TGCGCCAGCAGCAGAACTAGCGGGGGGGTCCCCGGGGAGCTGTTTTTT | . | TRBD2 | TRBJ2-2 | TRBV5-1
CASSQGVLETQYF | TGCGCCAGCAGCCAAGGCGTTTTGGAGACCCAGTACTTC | once | . | TRBJ2-5 | TRBV4-1
CAISAQGGQPQHF | TGTGCCATCAGCGCACAGGGGGGACAGCCCCAGCATTTT | . | TRBD1 | TRBJ1-5 | TRBV10-3
CASSLGQGARGSGYGYTF | TGTGCCAGCAGCTTGGGACAGGGGGCGAGGGGTAGCGGCTATGGCTACACCTTC | . | TRBD1 | TRBJ1-2 | TRBV5-4
CASSNGLAGRTDTQYF | TGTGCCAGCAGCAATGGACTAGCGGGGCGCACAGATACGCAGTATTTT | . | TRBD2 | TRBJ2-3 | TRBV7-3
CASSEFDGGAEAFF | TGTGCCAGCAGTGAATTCGACGGGGGGGCCGAAGCTTTCTTT | . | . | TRBJ1-1 | TRBV25-1
CASSRGEQFF | TGTGCCAGCAGCCGGGGAGAGCAGTTCTTC | few | . | TRBJ2-1 | TRBV28
CAWGGTGKDTQYF | TGTGCCTGGGGAGGGACAGGGAAGGATACGCAGTATTTT | . | TRBD1 | TRBJ2-3 | TRBV30
CAWSQTDSYEQYF | TGTGCCTGGAGTCAAACAGACTCCTACGAGCAGTACTTC | once | . | TRBJ2-7 | TRBV30
CASSLVGGTEAFF | TGTGCCAGCAGCTTAGTGGGGGGCACTGAAGCTTTCTTT | . | . | TRBJ1-1 | TRBV11-2
CASSEARAGIQPQHF | TGTGCCAGCAGTGAAGCGAGAGCGGGGATCCAGCCCCAGCATTTT | few | . | TRBJ1-5 | TRBV2
CASSLDAGPTDTQYF | TGCGCCAGCAGCTTGGATGCGGGCCCCACAGATACGCAGTATTTT | once | . | TRBJ2-3 | TRBV5-1
CASSFIISNQPQHF | TGTGCCAGCAGTTTTATTATAAGCAATCAGCCCCAGCATTTT | medium-sized | . | TRBJ1-5 | TRBV28